A selection of T cell receptor beta chains follows, all from one sample in a study of blood T cell repertoires in COVID-19. Repertoires were generated with immunoSEQ multiplex PCR, while TCRdb's copy carries only in-frame clones and drops some. The sample lists around 130,000 clones, about 83% occurring once. Sequencing was performed on peripheral blood. These receptors were obtained from a woman aged 45-65 years with acute or convalescent COVID-19. Both conserved end residues are part of each CDR3. Each record gives: V gene, CDR3 length, clone size, J gene, D gene, CDR3 protein. A D gene is named only where the DNA matches it firmly. Some rows mark clone size as missing; the rest say once, few, many or name a class of expanded clone.

>TRBV19|16|NA|TRBJ2-2|NA
CASSIGAGVGSGELFF
>TRBV6-2/TRBV6-3|18|NA|TRBJ2-3|TRBD2
CASSFDPLYGGARDTQYF
>TRBV7-9|18|NA|TRBJ1-6|TRBD1
CASSLALLRTGENSPLHF
>TRBV6-2/TRBV6-3|14|NA|TRBJ1-5|NA
CASSSRIVNQPQHF
>TRBV3-1/TRBV3-2|14|NA|TRBJ1-4|NA
CASSQQGWEEKLFF
>TRBV29-1|12|NA|TRBJ2-5|TRBD2
CSVERGQETQYF
>TRBV6-5|15|NA|TRBJ2-2|TRBD1
CASTWDRANTGELFF
>TRBV24-1|12|once|TRBJ2-5|NA
CATSDPIGVQYF
>TRBV10-3|15|NA|TRBJ1-3|TRBD1
CAISGGGARGNTIYF
>TRBV27|14|NA|TRBJ1-2|TRBD1
CASSYGQGAGGYTF
>TRBV4-2|14|NA|TRBJ1-4|TRBD1
CASSRATGAEKLFF
>TRBV9|14|NA|TRBJ2-3|NA
CASSEGTLTDTQYF
>TRBV2|13|NA|TRBJ2-1|NA
CASSDGVRSEQFF
>TRBV24-1|19|NA|TRBJ2-3|TRBD2
CATSDSSLAAGEGFHTQYF
>TRBV24-1|15|NA|TRBJ2-3|NA
CATTASGDTSDTQYF
>TRBV5-1|13|few|TRBJ2-1|NA
CASSLDHRNEQFF
>TRBV6-2/TRBV6-3|15|NA|TRBJ2-1|TRBD1
CASSYPRGHLNEQFF
>TRBV7-2|17|NA|TRBJ2-5|TRBD2
CASSLGGAGGPIETQYF
>TRBV30|15|NA|TRBJ1-6|TRBD1
CAWRDRNSYNSPLHF
>TRBV7-3|14|NA|TRBJ2-3|TRBD2
CASSLRGNTDTQYF
>TRBV7-2|16|NA|TRBJ2-1|TRBD2
CASSSRLADWLGEQFF
>TRBV10-1|14|NA|TRBJ2-3|NA
CASSELAAVDTQYF
>TRBV12-3/TRBV12-4|12|NA|TRBJ2-1|TRBD1
CASWDRGREQFF
>TRBV5-6|16|NA|TRBJ1-1|NA
CASSRRPPRANTEAFF
>TRBV19|14|NA|TRBJ1-1|NA
CASSITYPGTEAFF
>TRBV18|14|NA|TRBJ1-2|TRBD1
CASSPPGQAYGYTF
>TRBV6-5|14|NA|TRBJ1-5|NA
CASSYSGGNQPQHF
>TRBV10-2|14|once|TRBJ2-3|NA
CASKRGQSTDTQYF
>TRBV24-1|15|NA|TRBJ2-1|TRBD1
CATSAHRGKGNEQFF
>TRBV4-3|14|NA|TRBJ2-1|NA
CASSSDKHYNEQFF
>TRBV7-9|17|NA|TRBJ1-2|NA
CASSFLRARRENYGYTF
>TRBV21-1|17|few|TRBJ1-5|NA
CASSKERPPLSNQPQHF
>TRBV10-3|14|NA|TRBJ2-3|NA
CAISAVAMSDTQYF
>TRBV27|13|NA|TRBJ1-1|NA
CASSLAGYTEAFF
>TRBV30|15|NA|TRBJ2-2|NA
CAWSVLGLGSGELFF
>TRBV3-1/TRBV3-2|13|NA|TRBJ1-2|NA
CASSPTENYGYTF
>TRBV7-8|15|NA|TRBJ2-3|TRBD2
CASSPRGLVTDTQYF
>TRBV4-3|16|once|TRBJ2-7|TRBD1
CASSQGWDRVSYEQYF
>TRBV29-1|13|NA|TRBJ2-7|NA
CSSGGGDGYEQYF
>TRBV4-1|19|NA|TRBJ2-5|TRBD2
CASSQGPRLAGGPEETQYF
>TRBV11-2|15|once|TRBJ2-2|TRBD1
CASSAGTDNTGELFF
>TRBV30|14|NA|TRBJ2-5|NA
CAWSVGGGSETQYF
>TRBV18|17|NA|TRBJ2-6|TRBD2
CASSPVAGSSGANVLTF
>TRBV6-6|13|NA|TRBJ1-4|NA
CASTGKENEKLFF
>TRBV6-2/TRBV6-3|13|NA|TRBJ1-1|NA
CASSPGELTEAFF
>TRBV10-2|14|NA|TRBJ2-7|TRBD1
CASKRTGDSYEQYF
>TRBV6-2/TRBV6-3|18|NA|TRBJ2-3|TRBD2
CASSYAQRLAGNTDTQYF
>TRBV21-1|15|few|TRBJ2-5|NA
CASSKMDCNQETQYF
>TRBV18|14|NA|TRBJ2-2|TRBD2
CASSPAGGTGELFF
>TRBV4-1|16|NA|TRBJ2-7|TRBD2
CASSQTSVGTYYEQYF
>TRBV7-9|14|NA|TRBJ1-2|TRBD1
CASSAGTGVDGYTF
>TRBV30|11|once|TRBJ2-1|NA
CAWSVTHEQFF